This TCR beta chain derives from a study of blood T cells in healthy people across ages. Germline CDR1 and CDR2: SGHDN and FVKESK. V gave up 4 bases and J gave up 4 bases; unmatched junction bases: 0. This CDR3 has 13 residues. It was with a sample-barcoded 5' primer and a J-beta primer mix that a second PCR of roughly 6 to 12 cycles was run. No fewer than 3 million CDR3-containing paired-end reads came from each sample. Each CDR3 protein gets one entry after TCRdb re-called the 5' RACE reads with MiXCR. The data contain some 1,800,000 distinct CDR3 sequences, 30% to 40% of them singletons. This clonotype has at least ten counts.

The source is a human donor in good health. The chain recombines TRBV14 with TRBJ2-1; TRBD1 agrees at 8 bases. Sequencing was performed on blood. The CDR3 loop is CASSRDRYNEQFF. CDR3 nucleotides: TGTGCCAGCAGCCGGGACAGGTACAATGAGCAGTTCTTC.